Below are 21 T cell receptor beta chains sequenced from a single sample in a study of breast tumors, draining lymph nodes, adjacent tissues. The lymph nodes were axillary draining lymph nodes from breast cancer patients. TCRdb processed the multiplex PCR reads anew with MiXCR; each CDR3 protein has one entry. The table has over 130,000 distinct CDR3 sequences, approximately 32% seen once; the top ten hold roughly 2.3%. Sequenced: axillary lymph node tissue. All receptors derive from a female donor with breast cancer. Some clones in this sample may be carry-over from other donors' samples.

The chain recombines TRBV7-2 with TRBJ1-2, with 8 nucleotides matching TRBD1. Germline trimming cut 2 bases from V and 7 bases from J; bases unmatched to any gene: 9. The CDR3 length is 15 residues. Per germline, CDR1 SGHTA and CDR2 FQGNSA. The CDR3 region is CASSLKWQGAGGYTF. CDR3 nucleotides: TGTGCCAGCAGCTTAAAGTGGCAGGGGGCTGGTGGCTACACCTTC.

This clonotype was picked up many times. Written as DNA, the CDR3 is TGTGCCTCTCAGGCTAGGGCAGATACGCAGTATTTT. Translation: CASQARADTQYF. The chain links TRBV5-8 to TRBJ2-3, with D uncertain. V was clipped by 10 bases and J by 4 bases, with 13 bases between them. This CDR3 region has 12 residues. Germline CDR1 SGHTS, CDR2 YDEGEE.

This clonotype showed up many times. The chain is built from TRBV7-2 and TRBJ1-2; D possibly corresponds to TRBD1 (6 bases). V lost 6 bases and J lost 7, with 18 bases in between. Germline-derived CDR1 and CDR2 are SGHTA and FQGNSA. The CDR3 spans 14 residues. The CDR3 sequence is CASRPTDRTTGYTF. CDR3 nucleotides: TGTGCCAGCAGGCCAACGGACAGAACCACTGGCTACACCTTC.

This clonotype appeared many times. The rearrangement uses TRBV9 and TRBJ2-3, with no clear D. The length of the CDR3 is 14 residues. Germline CDR1 SGDLS, CDR2 YYNGEE. Trimming stripped 0 bases from V and 5 bases from J, with 10 bases between. DNA for the CDR3: TGTGCCAGCAGCGTAGACGTGGCCCTAGATACGCAGTATTTT. Translating it yields CASSVDVALDTQYF.

This clonotype has ten or more counts. The genes are TRBV3-1 and TRBJ1-6, with no clear D. Deletions cut 0 bases from V and 4 bases from J, with 13 bases between. There are 17 residues in the CDR3. The germline V gene has CDR1 LGHDT and CDR2 YNNKEL (reference sequence). The CDR3 protein is CASSQDLGRGYNSPLHF. Written as DNA, the CDR3 is TGTGCCAGCAGCCAAGATCTAGGGAGAGGGTATAATTCACCCCTCCACTTT.

This clonotype was counted many times. V gene TRBV5-8 combines with J gene TRBJ2-3; D is perhaps TRBD1 or TRBD2 (5 bases each). Germline V CDR1 and CDR2: SGHTS, YDEGEE. V lost 4 bases, J lost 0 bases, and 15 bases lay in between. The CDR3 totals 16 residues. DNA for the CDR3: TGTGCCAGCAGCGGGGGACGGGGCAGGAGCACAGATACGCAGTATTTT. Protein: CASSGGRGRSTDTQYF.

The V call is TRBV20-1, the J call TRBJ1-5; no reliable D call. V was shortened by 2 bases and J by 5 bases, with 10 bases between the two germline ends. Germline V gives CDR1 DFQATT, CDR2 SNEGSKA (reference sequence). The CDR3 contains 13 residues. The CDR3 DNA reads as TGCAGTGCTAGACAGGTGCTCGATCAGCCCCAGCATTTT. Its translation: CSARQVLDQPQHF.

This clonotype has at least ten counts. V gene TRBV30 combines with J gene TRBJ1-5; a weak D match, TRBD1 (6 bases). Trimming left V 0 bases short and J 7 bases short, with 16 bases between. The CDR3 is 15 residues long. Germline V gene data show CDR1 as GTSNPN and CDR2 as SVGIG (reference sequence). The CDR3 sequence: CAWSVQRGGRQPQHF. The CDR3 DNA reads TGTGCCTGGAGTGTACAACGGGGGGGCAGGCAGCCCCAGCATTTT.

Comment on this clonotype: A much larger clonotype is one base distant, so this may be a read error. The chain couples TRBV3-1 to TRBJ2-5; D might be TRBD2 (6 bases). Germline CDR1 LGHDT, CDR2 YNNKEL (reference sequence). This CDR3 has 14 amino acids. DNA of the CDR3: TGTGCCAGCGGCCAAGAATGGGGGGAAGAGACCCAGTACTTC. Protein product: CASGQEWGEETQYF.

This clonotype was seen many times. This CDR3 reads CASSLDRGRLKGDTQYF. CDR3 DNA sequence: TGTGCCAGCAGCCTTGACAGGGGGCGCTTAAAGGGAGATACGCAGTATTTT. This rearrangement joins TRBV5-8 to TRBJ2-3, with 10 bases fitting TRBD1. There are 17 residues in the CDR3. The germline gives CDR1 SGHTS, CDR2 YDEGEE. J lost 5 bases, V lost 4 bases, and 13 bases had no gene match.

This chain connects TRBV4-1 to TRBJ1-1; no reliable D call. Deletions cut 2 bases from V and 1 base from J, with 8 bases between. CDR3 length: 14 residues. The germline gives CDR1 MGHRA, CDR2 YSYEKL. The CDR3 nucleotides read TGCGCCAGCAGCCAAACTGACAAGAACACTGAAGCTTTCTTT. This encodes CASSQTDKNTEAFF.

In its sample, this clonotype was seen a few times. Being one base from a much bigger clone, this may be a read error. The chain uses TRBV9 and TRBJ2-1, with D unclear. Per the germline V gene, CDR1 is SGDLS and CDR2 is YYNGEE. The CDR3 is 13 residues long. CDR3 region: CASSVDIYSEQFF. The DNA for the CDR3 is TGTGCCAGCAGCGTAGACATTTACAGTGAGCAGTTCTTC.

This clonotype was seen ten or more times. V usage is TRBV5-1 and J usage is TRBJ2-6; D gene ambiguous. This CDR3 spans 20 amino acids. Between the trimmed V and J ends, which lost 1 base and 0 bases, there was a span of 20 bases. Germline V gene data show CDR1 as SGHRS and CDR2 as YFSETQ. The CDR3 sequence: CASSLMVGGFLFSGANVLTF. In DNA, the CDR3 is TGCGCCAGCAGCTTGATGGTCGGCGGATTTCTTTTCTCTGGGGCCAACGTCCTGACTTTC.

To note about this clonotype: The junction does not match germline at one end; this may be a read error. This rearrangement joins TRBV24-1 to TRBJ2-2; TRBD1 agrees at 8 bases. Germline values: CDR1 KGHDR, CDR2 SFDVKD. The CDR3 consists of 15 residues. The CDR3 DNA reads TGTGCCACCACTGACAGGGGACCGAACACCGGGGAGCGGTTTTTT. Translating gives CATTDRGPNTGERFF.

The rearrangement uses TRBV20-1 and TRBJ2-1; 9 positions agree with TRBD2. Germline V lookup: CDR1 DFQATT, CDR2 SNEGSKA (reference sequence). This CDR3 is 12 amino acids long. CDR3 in amino acids: CSQRGDYNEQFF. CDR3 in DNA: TGCAGCCAGCGGGGGGACTACAATGAGCAGTTCTTC.

On this clonotype: This may come from a read error, since a much larger clone is one base off. The rearrangement joins TRBV6-1 to TRBJ1-2; D is ambiguous. Germline V gene lookup returns CDR1 MNHNS and CDR2 SASEGT. V was shortened by 5 bases and J by 0 bases, with 7 bases between the two germline ends. This CDR3 has 13 amino acids. The CDR3, as DNA: TGTGCCAGCAGTCAACAGACTAACTATGGCTACACCTTC. It translates to CASSQQTNYGYTF.

This clonotype was counted a few times. V and J are TRBV6-2 or TRBV6-3 and TRBJ2-1; TRBD2 aligns across 7 bases. The CDR3 spans 14 residues. Trimming removed 6 bases from V and 5 bases from J; junction bases left unmatched: 7. Germline V gene data show CDR1 as MNHEY and CDR2 as SVGEGT. CDR3 nucleotides: TGTGCCAGCAGCCGCCGGGACTACCACAATGAGCAGTTCTTC. Translation gives CASSRRDYHNEQFF.

A note on this clonotype: With a much larger clone just one base away, this may be a read error. The chain employs TRBV6-6 and TRBJ1-4; D gene unclear. Germline V gene sequence: CDR1 MNHNY, CDR2 SVGAGI (reference sequence). V was shortened by 5 bases and J by 5 bases, with 12 bases between the two germline ends. This CDR3 has 14 residues. CDR3 amino acids: CASSHLGRNEKLFF. CDR3 sequence (DNA): TGTGCCAGCAGTCACCTGGGAAGGAATGAAAAACTGTTTTTT.

The V gene is TRBV29-1, the J gene TRBJ2-1, with D possibly being TRBD1 (5 bases). Germline CDR1 and CDR2: SQVTM and ANQGSEA. Trimming pared 8 bases from V and 0 bases from J, leaving 11 bases between. The CDR3 spans 13 residues. CDR3 bases: TGCAGCTTAAGGGGTGGCTCCTACAATGAGCAGTTCTTC. This translates into CSLRGGSYNEQFF.

This clonotype was recorded many times. The chain carries TRBV6-6 and TRBJ2-3; 8 bases are a match to TRBD2. CDR1 is MNHNY and CDR2 is SVGAGI in the germline V gene (reference sequence). Trimming removed 6 bases from V and 4 bases from J; junction bases left unmatched: 9. The CDR3 runs 15 residues. CDR3 region: CASSRLAGGADTQYF. DNA for the CDR3: TGTGCCAGCAGCCGACTAGCCGGGGGGGCAGATACGCAGTATTTT.

CDR3 protein: CASSPQTGMNTEAFF. CDR3 DNA: TGTGCCAGCAGCCCGCAGACAGGAATGAACACTGAAGCTTTCTTT. V and J are TRBV9 and TRBJ1-1; D may be TRBD1 (6 bases). Germline V gene data show CDR1 as SGDLS and CDR2 as YYNGEE. The CDR3 sequence is 15 residues long. V shed 4 bases and J shed 0 bases, with 13 bases lying between them.